The 17 T cell receptor beta chains given below trace back to one sample, sequenced in a study of T cells in Graves' hyperthyroidism and ophthalmopathy. TCR beta CDR3 region amplification was performed from RNA transcripts. Initially, a first-round RT-PCR of the TCR CDR3 employed the HTBI primer set. TCRdb independently ran MiXCR on the multiplex PCR reads; one entry per CDR3 protein. Here the sample spans around 620,000 distinct CDR3 sequences, 12% to 15% being singletons. Sequencing was carried out using blood. The source of these receptors is a young woman with Graves' ophthalmopathy.

The V gene is TRBV28, the J gene TRBJ2-3; TRBD1 aligns across 9 bases. The CDR3 covers 15 residues. With 6 bases clipped from V and 4 bases from J, the junction kept 8 bases outside the gene matches. Looked up from germline, CDR1 is MDHEN and CDR2 is SYDVKM. CDR3 loop: CASSSGQGRADTQYF. CDR3 DNA: TGTGCCAGCAGCTCGGGACAGGGCAGAGCAGATACGCAGTATTTT.

On this clonotype itself: Given a much more abundant clone one base away, this may be a read error. This chain links TRBV30 with TRBJ2-2, with D possibly TRBD2 on 6 matching bases. Germline CDR1 and CDR2: GTSNPN and SVGIG (reference sequence). The CDR3 has 14 residues. V was cut by 4 bases and J by 0 bases, with 9 bases left in between. CDR3 amino acids: CAWTSVSNTGELFF. The CDR3 nucleotides are TGTGCCTGGACTAGCGTATCGAACACCGGGGAGCTGTTTTTT.

V is TRBV6-2 or TRBV6-3 and J is TRBJ1-5; D is uncertain. The V end lost 6 bases, the J end lost 0 bases, and 6 bases lay between the germline ends. Germline V gene data show CDR1 as MNHEY and CDR2 as SVGEGT. The CDR3 length is 13 residues. The CDR3 nucleotides read TGTGCCAGCAGCCTGAATAGCAATCAGCCCCAGCATTTT. Amino acid sequence: CASSLNSNQPQHF.

This clonotype was counted only a few times. The V gene is TRBV6-1, the J gene TRBJ2-5, with TRBD2 matching over 10 bases. Germline V CDR1 and CDR2: MNHNS, SASEGT. V lost 4 bases to trimming and J lost 9 bases; unmatched junction nucleotides: 8. This CDR3 spans 14 amino acids. The CDR3 nucleotides are TGTGCCAGCAGTGGAGGAGCGGGGGGGGGGTCCCAGTACTTC. Translated, it gives CASSGGAGGGSQYF.

Of note for this clonotype: This may stem from a read error, because a much larger clone lies one nucleotide away. This chain connects TRBV3-1 to TRBJ2-2, with 11 bases aligning to TRBD2. Looked up from germline, CDR1 is LGHDT and CDR2 is YNNKEL (reference sequence). The CDR3 has 17 residues. The CDR3 reads CASRRKGLAELTRELFF. The CDR3, as DNA: TGTGCCAGCAGACGAAAGGGACTAGCGGAGCTCACCAGGGAGCTGTTTTTT. The full variable domain, rest sourced from reference TRBV3-1 and TRBJ2-2, is DTAVSQTPKYLVTQMGNDKSIKCEQNLGHDTMYWYKQDSKKFLKIMFSYNNKELIINETVPNRFSPKSPDKAHLNLHINSLELGDSAVYFCASRRKGLAELTRELFFGEGSRLTVL.

Many counts were recorded for this clonotype. This chain uses TRBV7-2 with TRBJ2-7, with 8 bases matching TRBD1. CDR3 length: 13 residues. The germline CDR1 and CDR2 sequences are SGHTA and FQGNSA. V lost 6 bases to trimming and J lost 5 bases; unmatched junction nucleotides: 6. CDR3 loop: CASSRNRGNEQYF. CDR3 bases: TGTGCCAGCAGTCGTAACAGGGGGAACGAGCAGTACTTC.

This sequence joins TRBV20-1 and TRBJ2-7; 9 nucleotides agree with TRBD2. Germline-derived CDR1 and CDR2 are DFQATT and SNEGSKA (reference sequence). J gave up 4 bases and V 3 bases, and 7 bases lay outside the gene matches. CDR3 length equals 14 residues. CDR3 coding DNA: TGCAGTGCTAGTTCCGGGACTAGCTTTTACGAGCAGTACTTC. Translating gives CSASSGTSFYEQYF.

This chain connects TRBV19 to TRBJ1-6; D is unresolved. Deletions cut 5 bases from V and 7 bases from J, with 15 bases between. In germline, CDR1 is LNHDA, CDR2 SQIVND (reference sequence). The CDR3 has 15 amino acids. CDR3 coding DNA: TGTGCCAGTAGTCCCTCGGGATCTGAGAATTCACCCCTCCACTTT. Protein: CASSPSGSENSPLHF.

This clonotype has a handful of counts. The chain couples TRBV7-9 to TRBJ2-7, with D unclear. V lost 1 base and J lost 1, with 17 bases in between. The CDR3 length is 17 residues. The germline V gene encodes CDR1 SEHNR and CDR2 FQNEAQ (reference sequence). CDR3 in amino acids: CASSLERFADSSYEQYF. CDR3 DNA sequence: TGTGCCAGCAGCTTAGAAAGGTTCGCCGACTCGTCCTACGAGCAGTACTTC.

This clonotype was recorded many times. The rearrangement links TRBV3-1 to TRBJ2-3, with D maybe TRBD1 (5 bases). CDR1 is LGHDT and CDR2 is YNNKEL in the germline V gene (reference sequence). V gave up 3 bases and J gave up 6 bases, with 10 bases separating them. This CDR3 has 13 residues. CDR3 nucleotides: TGTGCCAGCAGCCAGCAGGGTTCGGATACGCAGTATTTT. It translates to CASSQQGSDTQYF.

This clonotype was seen ten or more times. The chain combines TRBV28 with TRBJ2-2; 11 bases are shared with TRBD2. This CDR3 has 16 residues. J gave up 2 bases and V 7 bases, and 6 bases lay outside the gene matches. Germline V gives CDR1 MDHEN, CDR2 SYDVKM. As DNA, the CDR3 is TGTGCCAGCACCTCGGGACTAGCGGTCAACACCGGGGAGCTGTTTTTT. Translating it yields CASTSGLAVNTGELFF.

The chain uses TRBV30 and TRBJ1-3; D is unresolved. Germline V gene sequence: CDR1 GTSNPN, CDR2 SVGIG (reference sequence). CDR3 length: 14 amino acids. The V end was cut by 3 bases, the J end by 0 bases, with 9 bases between. The CDR3 loop reads CAWRVHNSGNTIYF. The CDR3 DNA reads TGTGCCTGGAGAGTGCATAACTCTGGAAACACCATATATTTT.

This clonotype appeared many times. The chain joins TRBV5-1 to TRBJ1-2; a weak D match, TRBD1 (5 bases). Trimming removed 0 bases at V and 3 bases at J, with 9 bases between. The CDR3 is made up of 14 amino acids. Germline-derived CDR1 and CDR2 are SGHRS and YFSETQ. This chain's CDR3 is CASSLGVRDYGYTF. CDR3 bases: TGCGCCAGCAGCTTGGGGGTCAGGGACTATGGCTACACCTTC.

J is TRBJ2-7 and V is TRBV6-5; 12 bases are a match to TRBD2. V gave up 2 bases and J gave up 5 bases; unmatched junction bases: 7. The CDR3 covers 16 residues. Germline lookup yields CDR1 MNHEY and CDR2 SVGAGI. The CDR3, as DNA: TGTGCCAGCAGTTACGCTAGGACTAGCGGGACTAACGAGCAGTACTTC. This encodes CASSYARTSGTNEQYF.

Many counts were recorded for this clonotype. The V and J genes are TRBV27 and TRBJ2-5; 7 positions match TRBD1. With 2 bases clipped from V and 1 base from J, the junction kept 4 bases outside the gene matches. CDR1 and CDR2 from the germline V gene are MNHEY and SMNVEV (reference sequence). The CDR3 consists of 15 residues. The CDR3 region has the DNA TGTGCCAGCAGTTTACAGGGACAGTCCCAAGAGACCCAGTACTTC. It is translated as CASSLQGQSQETQYF.

This clonotype was counted once. The chain recombines TRBV28 with TRBJ2-3, with 15 positions matching TRBD2. From germline, CDR1 is MDHEN and CDR2 SYDVKM. V shed 8 bases and J 2 bases; nucleotides not matched to a gene: 11. The CDR3 totals 18 residues. The CDR3 protein is CASGKPGLAGGFTDTQYF. The CDR3 coding sequence is TGTGCCAGCGGAAAACCGGGACTAGCGGGAGGATTCACAGATACGCAGTATTTT.

This clonotype was observed at least ten times. DNA of the CDR3: TGTGCCAGCGACCCTAACTATGGCTACACCTTC. Amino acid sequence: CASDPNYGYTF. V is TRBV12-3 or TRBV12-4 and J is TRBJ1-2, with unresolved D. The CDR3 is made up of 11 amino acids. Trimming took off 8 bases at V and 0 bases at J, with 4 bases between the two ends.